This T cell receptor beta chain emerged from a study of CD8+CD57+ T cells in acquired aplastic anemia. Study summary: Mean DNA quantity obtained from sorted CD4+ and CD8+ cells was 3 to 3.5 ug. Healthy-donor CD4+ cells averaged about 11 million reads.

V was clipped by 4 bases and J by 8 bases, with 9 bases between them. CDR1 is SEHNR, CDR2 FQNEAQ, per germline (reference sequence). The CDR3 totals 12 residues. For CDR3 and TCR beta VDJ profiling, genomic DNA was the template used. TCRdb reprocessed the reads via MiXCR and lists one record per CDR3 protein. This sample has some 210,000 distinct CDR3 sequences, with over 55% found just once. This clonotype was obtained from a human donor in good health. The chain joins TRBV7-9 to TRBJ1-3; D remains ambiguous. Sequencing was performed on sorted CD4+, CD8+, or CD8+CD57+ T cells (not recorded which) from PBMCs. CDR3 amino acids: CASSSNLDTIYF. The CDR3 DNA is TGTGCCAGCAGCTCGAATCTGGACACCATATATTTT.